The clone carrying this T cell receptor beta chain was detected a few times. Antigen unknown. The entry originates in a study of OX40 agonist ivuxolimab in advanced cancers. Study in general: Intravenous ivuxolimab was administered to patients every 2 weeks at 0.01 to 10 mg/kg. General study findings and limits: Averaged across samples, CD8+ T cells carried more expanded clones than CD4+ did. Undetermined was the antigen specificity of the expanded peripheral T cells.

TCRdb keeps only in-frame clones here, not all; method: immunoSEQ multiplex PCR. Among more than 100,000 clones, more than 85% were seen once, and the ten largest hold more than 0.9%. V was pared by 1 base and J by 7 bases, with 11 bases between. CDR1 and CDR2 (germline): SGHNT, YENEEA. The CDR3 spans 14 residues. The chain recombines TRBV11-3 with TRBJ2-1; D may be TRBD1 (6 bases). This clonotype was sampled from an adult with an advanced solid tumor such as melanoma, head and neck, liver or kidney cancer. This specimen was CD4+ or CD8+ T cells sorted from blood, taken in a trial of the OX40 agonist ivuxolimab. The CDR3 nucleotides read TGTGCCAGCAGCTTAGCAGGGGCGCGGAATGAGCAGTTCTTC. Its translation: CASSLAGARNEQFF. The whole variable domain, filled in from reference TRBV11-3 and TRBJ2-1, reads EAGVVQSPRYKIIEKKQPVAFWCNPISGHNTLYWYLQNLGQGPELLIRYENEEAVDDSQLPKDRFSAERLKGVDSTLKIQPAELGDSAVYLCASSLAGARNEQFFGPGTRLTVL.